Reported below is one TCR beta chain. Its matching antigen is unknown. This record comes from a study of graft-versus-host responses after intestinal transplantation. Clones were read by immunoSEQ multiplex PCR, and TCRdb kept only the in-frame ones, dropping some. The sample lists over 75,000 clones; 88% were seen once. V lost 6 bases, J lost 9 bases, and 18 bases lay in between. The germline gives CDR1 MDHEN, CDR2 SYDVKM. This CDR3 is 14 amino acids long. The source material was unstimulated CD4+ T cells sorted from spleen or lymph node cells, sampled before transplant. The chain employs TRBV28 and TRBJ2-4; a possible D gene is TRBD2 (5 bases). The receptor's source is a human donor who was the organ donor for an intestinal transplant. The CDR3 here is CASSSERSGGIQYF. The CDR3 nucleotides read TGTGCCAGCAGCTCGGAGCGGAGCGGTGGCATTCAGTACTTC.